One sample yielded the 3 T cell receptor beta chains listed below, sequenced in a study of T cells in Graves' hyperthyroidism and ophthalmopathy. The investigators amplified TCR beta CDR3 regions from RNA transcripts. In the first-round RT-PCR of the TCR CDR3, the HTBI primer set was used. TCRdb called the multiplex PCR reads again in MiXCR, with one record for every CDR3 protein. Of approximately 95,000 distinct CDR3 sequences in the sample, 35% to 50% were seen once. Sequencing was done on a sample of peripheral blood or thyroid tissue (not recorded which). These receptors were obtained from a woman under 40 with Graves' hyperthyroidism.

As regards this clonotype: An end of the junction differs from the germline gene, which may be a read error. The V gene is TRBV15, the J gene TRBJ2-3, with D hard to call. The germline CDR1 and CDR2 sequences are LNHNV and YYDKDF (reference sequence). The CDR3 length is 14 residues. CDR3 protein: CAASRARRTDAQYF. The CDR3 coding sequence is TGTGCCGCCAGCAGAGCTAGGCGCACAGATGCGCAGTATTTT.

Comment on this clonotype: A much larger clone differs by one base, so this may be a read error. The gene calls are TRBV27 and TRBJ2-2; D is possibly TRBD1 (5 bases). With 1 base removed from V and 0 bases from J, the gap between germline ends came to 6 bases. The germline CDR1 and CDR2 sequences are MNHEY and SMNVEV (reference sequence). The CDR3 sequence is 15 residues long. The CDR3 spells CASSLWGANTGELFF. The CDR3 bases are TGTGCCAGCAGTTTATGGGGCGCGAACACCGGGGAGCTGTTTTTT.

This clonotype was recorded many times. The J gene is TRBJ2-7, the V gene TRBV7-9; 7 bases match TRBD2. Germline V gives CDR1 SEHNR, CDR2 FQNEAQ (reference sequence). J lost 1 base, V lost 5 bases, and 14 bases had no gene match. This CDR3 comprises 17 residues. The CDR3 region is CASSPRGSGLLSYEQYF. CDR3 DNA: TGTGCCAGCAGCCCTCGTGGTAGCGGGCTTCTTTCCTACGAGCAGTACTTC.